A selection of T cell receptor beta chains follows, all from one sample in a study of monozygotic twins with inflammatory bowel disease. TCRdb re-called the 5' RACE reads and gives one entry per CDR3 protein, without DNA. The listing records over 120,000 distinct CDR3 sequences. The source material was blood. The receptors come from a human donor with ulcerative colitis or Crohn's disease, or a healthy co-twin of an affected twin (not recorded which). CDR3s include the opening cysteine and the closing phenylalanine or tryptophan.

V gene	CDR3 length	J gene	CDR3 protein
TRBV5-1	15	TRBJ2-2	CASSLDSMNTGELFF
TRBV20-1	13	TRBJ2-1	CSARTGGLGEQFF
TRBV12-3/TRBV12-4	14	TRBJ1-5	CASSLAGGLQPQHF
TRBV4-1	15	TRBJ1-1	CASSQQQGFNTEAFF
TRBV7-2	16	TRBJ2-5	CASSLRGRGGEETQYF
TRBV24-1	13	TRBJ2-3	CATNRESTDTQYF
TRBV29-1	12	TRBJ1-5	CSVANSNQPQHF
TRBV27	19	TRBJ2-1	CASTHLGLAGGNSYNEQFF
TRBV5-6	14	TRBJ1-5	CASSPDGSNQPQHF
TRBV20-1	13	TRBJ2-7	CSARDNKGYEQYF
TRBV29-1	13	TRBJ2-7	CSVPTDRAYEQYF
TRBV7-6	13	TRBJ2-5	CASSLPYGETQYF
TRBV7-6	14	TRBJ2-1	CASSYTGSYNEQFF